The rows below give T cell receptor beta chains drawn from one sample of a study of shared clonotypes between healthy human individuals. The repertoire was sequenced with immunoSEQ multiplex PCR; TCRdb's copy has only in-frame clones and lacks some. The data hold some 2.4 million clones, with over 85% observed a single time. Sequenced input: naive CD4+ T cells from PBMCs. These receptors came from a man between 18 and 29 years old in good health. Some clones in this sample may be carry-over from other donors' samples. The CDR3 runs from the conserved cysteine through the conserved F or W. D genes are given only for firm matches. Only some rows state a clone size, as once, few, many or a class for expanded clones.

TGTGCCAGCAGTGAAGCGAGGGGAGACAGGGGAGACACTGAAGCTTTCTTT,CASSEARGDRGDTEAFF,.,TRBV6-1,TRBD1,TRBJ1-1
TGCGCCAGCAGCTTGTTCCAGGGGGCCTTCACTGAAGCTTTCTTT,CASSLFQGAFTEAFF,.,TRBV5-1,TRBD1,TRBJ1-1
TGCAGCGTTGAACCCCTCTCGCCCTATGGCTACACCTTC,CSVEPLSPYGYTF,once,TRBV29-1,.,TRBJ1-2
TGCGCCAGCAGCCTTCCGGGCCGAAAGAGCGGGCAGTTCTTC,CASSLPGRKSGQFF,once,TRBV4-1,.,TRBJ2-1
TGTGCCAGCAGTTTAGTTACAGGGGAGCTGTTTTTT,CASSLVTGELFF,.,TRBV28,.,TRBJ2-2
TGTGCCACCAGCAGCCGTCGCGGGGAGTCTTATGAGCAGTTCTTC,CATSSRRGESYEQFF,.,TRBV15,.,TRBJ2-1
TGTGCCAGCAGCTTTTCAGGGATTCAAGAGACCCAGTACTTC,CASSFSGIQETQYF,.,TRBV11-1,.,TRBJ2-5
TGTGCCAGCAGCTCGCACATCGGACAGGGCCATCAGCCCCAGCATTTT,CASSSHIGQGHQPQHF,.,TRBV5-5,TRBD1,TRBJ1-5
TGTGCCGGATCCCAGGGGGGTCTCTACGAGCAGTACTTC,CAGSQGGLYEQYF,.,TRBV2,.,TRBJ2-7
TGCGCCAGCAGCCTATCAGGGGGGTTTGGGACTGAAGCTTTCTTT,CASSLSGGFGTEAFF,.,TRBV5-1,TRBD1,TRBJ1-1